The 9 T cell receptor beta chains below all came from one sample that was sequenced in a study of a mutant IDH1 vaccine in newly diagnosed glioma. These receptors have no known antigen. TCRdb keeps only in-frame clones here, not all; method: immunoSEQ multiplex PCR. The table lists about 28,000 clones, about 89% of them singletons. Time point of the sample: week 5, during vaccination. All doses held 300 ug of mutant IDH1 20-mer peptide, with topical imiquimod. The material was PBMCs, obtained from a glioma patient whose treatment included an IDH1 peptide vaccine. These receptors were obtained from a man aged 18-30 years with glioma.

The chain has TRBV6-6 and TRBJ1-5; no clear D gene. Trimming took 7 bases from V and 7 from J, leaving 8 bases between them. The CDR3 consists of 11 residues. The germline gives CDR1 MNHNY, CDR2 SVGAGI (reference sequence). CDR3 sequence: CASTDNQPQHF. The CDR3 region has the DNA TGTGCCAGCACCGACAACCAGCCCCAGCATTTT.

This chain connects TRBV4-1 to TRBJ2-5; 16 bases map to TRBD2. The CDR3 length is 18 residues. Germline-derived CDR1 and CDR2 are MGHRA and YSYEKL. With V trimmed by 3 bases and J by 5 bases, 9 bases remained unmatched. CDR3 amino acids: CASSHGTSGRAGGETQYF. The CDR3 DNA sequence: TGCGCCAGCAGCCATGGGACTAGCGGGAGGGCCGGCGGGGAGACCCAGTACTTC.

The V call is TRBV7-2, the J call TRBJ1-4; D gene ambiguous. This CDR3 contains 13 residues. Per germline, CDR1 SGHTA and CDR2 FQGNSA. Trimming removed 5 bases from V and 8 bases from J, with 12 bases in between. CDR3 sequence reads: CASSPRVGEKLFF. The CDR3, as DNA: TGTGCCAGCAGCCCTCGCGTAGGGGAAAAACTGTTTTTT.

The CDR3 coding sequence is TGTGCCAGCAGTGAGGGACAGAAGAACACTGAAGCTTTCTTT. This translates into CASSEGQKNTEAFF. V gene TRBV6-4 combines with J gene TRBJ1-1; 7 nucleotides line up with TRBD1. The trim removed 3 bases at V and 1 base at J, leaving 2 bases unmatched. The V gene's germline CDR1 is MRHNA and CDR2 SNTAGT. CDR3 length equals 14 residues.

The chain joins TRBV30 to TRBJ1-2, with D unresolved. The V gene lost 0 bases and the J gene lost 4 bases, with 6 bases spanning the gap. The CDR3 loop spans 12 amino acids. Germline V gene sequence: CDR1 GTSNPN, CDR2 SVGIG (reference sequence). The CDR3 coding sequence is TGTGCCTGGAGTGTTTCAGGCTATGGCTACACCTTC. It codes for CAWSVSGYGYTF.

The chain recombines TRBV5-1 with TRBJ1-3, with TRBD1 matching 8 bases. The CDR3 sequence is 14 residues long. J was trimmed by 8 bases and V by 3 bases; bases with no gene match: 7. Germline V gene sequence: CDR1 SGHRS, CDR2 YFSETQ. CDR3 sequence: CASSWGTGGDTIYF. DNA for the CDR3: TGCGCCAGCAGCTGGGGGACAGGTGGGGACACCATATATTTT. The full variable domain, completed using reference TRBV5-1 and TRBJ1-3, is KAGVTQTPRYLIKTRGQQVTLSCSPISGHRSVSWYQQTPGQGLQFLFEYFSETQRNKGNFPGRFSGRQFSNSRSEMNVSTLELGDSALYLCASSWGTGGDTIYFGEGSWLTVV.

The chain couples TRBV6-5 to TRBJ2-5; TRBD1 might be the D (5 bases). CDR1 MNHEY and CDR2 SVGAGI come from the germline V gene. V gave up 4 bases and J gave up 4 bases, with 16 bases separating them. This CDR3 comprises 15 residues. The CDR3 spells CASSSRVGAGETQYF. Written as DNA, the CDR3 is TGTGCCAGCAGTTCTCGGGTAGGGGCCGGAGAGACCCAGTACTTC.

This clone was seen once. V usage is TRBV30 and J usage is TRBJ1-2; a weak D match, TRBD1 (6 bases). This CDR3 has 11 residues. V lost 4 bases to trimming and J lost 9 bases, with 12 bases between them. Looked up from germline, CDR1 is GTSNPN and CDR2 is SVGIG (reference sequence). CDR3 region: CAWMVGGRYTF. DNA of the CDR3: TGTGCCTGGATGGTGGGGGGCCGCTACACCTTC.

V usage is TRBV2 and J usage is TRBJ2-1; 13 nucleotides agree with TRBD2. This CDR3 comprises 14 residues. V was clipped by 6 bases and J by 7 bases; unmatched bases: 3. Germline V lookup: CDR1 SNHLY, CDR2 FYNNEI. The DNA of the CDR3 is TGTGCCAGCAGGACTAGCGGGAGGAGTAATGAGCAGTTCTTC. This translates into CASRTSGRSNEQFF. Full variable domain (outside the CDR3, taken from reference TRBV2 and TRBJ2-1): EPEVTQTPSHQVTQMGQEVILRCVPISNHLYFYWYRQILGQKVEFLVSFYNNEISEKSEIFDDQFSVERPDGSNFTLKIRSTKLEDSAMYFCASRTSGRSNEQFFGPGTRLTVL.